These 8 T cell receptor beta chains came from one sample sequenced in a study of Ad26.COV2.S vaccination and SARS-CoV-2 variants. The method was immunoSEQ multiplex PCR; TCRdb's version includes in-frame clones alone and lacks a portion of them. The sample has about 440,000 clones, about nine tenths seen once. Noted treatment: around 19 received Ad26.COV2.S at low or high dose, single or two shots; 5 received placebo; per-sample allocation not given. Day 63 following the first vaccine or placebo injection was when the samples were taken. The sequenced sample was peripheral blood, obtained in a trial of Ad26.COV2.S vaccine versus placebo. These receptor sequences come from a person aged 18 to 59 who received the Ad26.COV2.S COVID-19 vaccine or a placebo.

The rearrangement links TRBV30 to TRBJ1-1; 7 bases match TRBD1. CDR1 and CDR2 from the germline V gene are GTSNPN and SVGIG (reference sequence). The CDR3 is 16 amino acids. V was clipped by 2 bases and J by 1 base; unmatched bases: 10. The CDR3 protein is CAWSTRDSPGNTEAFF. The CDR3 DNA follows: TGTGCCTGGAGTACCCGGGACAGCCCCGGGAACACTGAAGCTTTCTTT. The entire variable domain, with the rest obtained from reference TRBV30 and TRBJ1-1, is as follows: SQTIHQWPATLVQPVGSPLSLECTVEGTSNPNLYWYRQAAGRGLQLLFYSVGIGQISSEVPQNLSASRPQDRQFILSSKKLLLSDSGFYLCAWSTRDSPGNTEAFFGQGTRLTVV.

Here the CDR3 reads CASRTLNTEAFF. The DNA for the CDR3 is TGTGCCAGCAGGACATTGAACACTGAAGCTTTCTTT. The chain recombines TRBV2 with TRBJ1-1; D is undetermined. V lost 6 bases to trimming and J lost 0 bases, with 5 bases between them. Germline V lookup: CDR1 SNHLY, CDR2 FYNNEI. The CDR3 has 12 amino acids.

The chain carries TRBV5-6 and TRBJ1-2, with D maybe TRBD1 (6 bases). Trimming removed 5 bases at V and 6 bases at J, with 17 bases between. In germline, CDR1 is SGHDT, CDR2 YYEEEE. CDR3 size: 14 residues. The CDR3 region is CASRSSGALDGYTF. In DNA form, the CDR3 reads TGTGCCAGCAGGTCCTCGGGGGCCTTAGATGGCTACACCTTC. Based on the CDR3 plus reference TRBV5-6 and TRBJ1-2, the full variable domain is DAGVTQSPTHLIKTRGQQVTLRCSPKSGHDTVSWYQQALGQGPQFIFQYYEEEERQRGNFPDRFSGHQFPNYSSELNVNALLLGDSALYLCASRSSGALDGYTFGSGTRLTVV.

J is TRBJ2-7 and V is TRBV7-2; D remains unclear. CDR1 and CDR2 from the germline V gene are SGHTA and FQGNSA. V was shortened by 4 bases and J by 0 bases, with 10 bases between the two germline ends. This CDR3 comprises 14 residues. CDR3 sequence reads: CASSSRTRSYEQYF. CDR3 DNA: TGTGCCAGCAGCTCAAGGACCCGCTCCTACGAGCAGTACTTC.

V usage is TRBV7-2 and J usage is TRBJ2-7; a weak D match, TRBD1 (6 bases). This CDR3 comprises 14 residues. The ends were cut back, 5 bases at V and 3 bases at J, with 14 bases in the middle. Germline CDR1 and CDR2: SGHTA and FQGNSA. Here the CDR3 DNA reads TGTGCCAGCAGCCCGGGAAACAGGGTCTACGAGCAGTACTTC. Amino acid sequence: CASSPGNRVYEQYF.

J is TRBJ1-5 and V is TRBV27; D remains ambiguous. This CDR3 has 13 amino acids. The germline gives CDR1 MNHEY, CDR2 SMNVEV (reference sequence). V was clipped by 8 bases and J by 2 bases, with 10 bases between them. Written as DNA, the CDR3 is TGTGCCAGCCGCGGGAGGGGCAATCAGCCCCAGCATTTT. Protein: CASRGRGNQPQHF.

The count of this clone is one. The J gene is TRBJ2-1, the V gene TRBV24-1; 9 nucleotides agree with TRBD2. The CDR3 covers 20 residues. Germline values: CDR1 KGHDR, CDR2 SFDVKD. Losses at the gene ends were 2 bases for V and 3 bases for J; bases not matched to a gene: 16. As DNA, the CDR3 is TGTGCCACCAGTGATTCGGGACTAGCAACCCGGACCACCTACTACAATGAGCAGTTCTTC. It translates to CATSDSGLATRTTYYNEQFF.

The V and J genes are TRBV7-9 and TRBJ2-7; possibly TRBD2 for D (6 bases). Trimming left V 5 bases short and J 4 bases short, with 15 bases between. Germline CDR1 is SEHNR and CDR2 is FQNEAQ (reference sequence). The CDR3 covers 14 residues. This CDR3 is CASSPLAVEYEQYF. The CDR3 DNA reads TGTGCCAGCAGCCCACTAGCCGTAGAGTACGAGCAGTACTTC.